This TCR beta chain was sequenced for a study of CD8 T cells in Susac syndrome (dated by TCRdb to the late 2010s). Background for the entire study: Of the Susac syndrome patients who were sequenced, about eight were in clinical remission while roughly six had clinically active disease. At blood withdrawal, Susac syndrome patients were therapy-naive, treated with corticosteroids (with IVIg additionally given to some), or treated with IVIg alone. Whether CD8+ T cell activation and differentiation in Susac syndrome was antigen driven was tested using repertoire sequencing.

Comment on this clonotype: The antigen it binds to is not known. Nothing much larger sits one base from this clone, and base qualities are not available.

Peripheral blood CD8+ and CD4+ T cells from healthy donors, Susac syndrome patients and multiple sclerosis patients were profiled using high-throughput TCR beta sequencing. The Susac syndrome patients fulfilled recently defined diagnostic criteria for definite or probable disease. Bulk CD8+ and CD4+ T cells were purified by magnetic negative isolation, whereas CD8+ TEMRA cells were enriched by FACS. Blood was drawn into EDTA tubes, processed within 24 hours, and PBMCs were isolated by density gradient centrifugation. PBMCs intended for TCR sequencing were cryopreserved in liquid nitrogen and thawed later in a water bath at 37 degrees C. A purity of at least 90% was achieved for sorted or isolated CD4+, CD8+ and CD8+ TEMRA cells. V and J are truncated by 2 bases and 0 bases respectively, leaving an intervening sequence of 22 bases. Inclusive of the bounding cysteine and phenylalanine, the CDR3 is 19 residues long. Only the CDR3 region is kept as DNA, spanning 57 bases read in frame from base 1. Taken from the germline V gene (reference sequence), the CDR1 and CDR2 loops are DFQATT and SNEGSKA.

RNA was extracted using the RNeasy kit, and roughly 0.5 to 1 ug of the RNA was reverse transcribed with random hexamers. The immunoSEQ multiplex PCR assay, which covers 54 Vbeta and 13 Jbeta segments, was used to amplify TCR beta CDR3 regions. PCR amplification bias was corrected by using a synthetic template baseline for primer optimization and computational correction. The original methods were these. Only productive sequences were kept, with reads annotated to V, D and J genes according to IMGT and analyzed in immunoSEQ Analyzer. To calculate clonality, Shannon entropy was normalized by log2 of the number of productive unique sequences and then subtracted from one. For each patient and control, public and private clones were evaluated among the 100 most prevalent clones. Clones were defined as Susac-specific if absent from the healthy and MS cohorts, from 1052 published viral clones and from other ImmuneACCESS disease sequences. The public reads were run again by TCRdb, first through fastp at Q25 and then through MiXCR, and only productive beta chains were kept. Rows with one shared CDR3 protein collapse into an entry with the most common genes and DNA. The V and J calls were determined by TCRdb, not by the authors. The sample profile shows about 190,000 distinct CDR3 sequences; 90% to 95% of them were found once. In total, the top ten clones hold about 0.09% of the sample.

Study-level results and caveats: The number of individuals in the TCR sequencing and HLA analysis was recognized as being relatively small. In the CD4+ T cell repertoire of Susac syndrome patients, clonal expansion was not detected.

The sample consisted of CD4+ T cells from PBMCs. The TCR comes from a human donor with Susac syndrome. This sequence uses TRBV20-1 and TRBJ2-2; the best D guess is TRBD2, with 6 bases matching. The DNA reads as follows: TGCAGTGCTAGAATTGTGTATGGGTCCGGGACTTCGAACACCGGGGAGCTGTTTTTT. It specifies CSARIVYGSGTSNTGELFF.